This entry is about one TCR beta chain. These data come from a study of PD-L1 blockade in urothelial cancer. Across the whole study: Atezolizumab 1,200 mg was given intravenously every 3 weeks, starting 2014.

Trimming removed 2 bases from V and 7 bases from J; junction bases left unmatched: 8. In germline, CDR1 is SGHRS, CDR2 YFSETQ. This CDR3 is 16 amino acids long. TCRdb keeps only in-frame clones here, not all; method: immunoSEQ multiplex PCR. The sample records about 30,000 clones, 84% being singletons. The time point is: pretreatment peripheral blood. This receptor was taken from a man in his fifties or sixties with urothelial cancer. The chain couples TRBV5-1 to TRBJ1-3; 11 positions match TRBD1. Specimen: PBMCs, collected around atezolizumab (anti-PD-L1) treatment. The CDR3 spells CASSFERTGGLNTIYF. The CDR3 bases are TGCGCCAGCAGCTTTGAGAGGACAGGGGGCCTCAACACCATATATTTT.